The 27 T cell receptor beta chains given below trace back to one sample, sequenced in a study of blood T cell repertoires in COVID-19. TCRdb's copy holds only in-frame clones and misses some; the assay was immunoSEQ multiplex PCR. The top ten clones hold about 1.3% of a sample with 250,000 or so clones, 85% to 90% of them seen once. The sequenced sample was peripheral blood. Source of these receptors: an elderly man with acute or convalescent COVID-19.

DNA for the CDR3: TGTGCCAGCAGGGGGGACAGGTTACCCAATCAGCCCCAGCATTTT. Amino acids: CASRGDRLPNQPQHF. This rearrangement joins TRBV28 to TRBJ1-5; TRBD1 matches at 8 bases. V trimming: 6 bases; J trimming: 3 bases; junction bases outside the gene matches: 7. The length of the CDR3 is 15 residues. The V gene's germline CDR1 is MDHEN and CDR2 SYDVKM.

CDR3 in amino acids: CASSLVGGDEKLFF. The CDR3 DNA follows: TGTGCCAGCAGCTTAGTAGGGGGCGATGAAAAACTGTTTTTT. The chain combines TRBV13 with TRBJ1-4; 7 bases match TRBD1. Trimming at V came to 1 base and at J to 6 bases, leaving 2 bases not matched to a gene. Per the germline V gene, CDR1 is PRHDT and CDR2 is FYEKMQ (reference sequence). The CDR3 has 14 residues.

This chain connects TRBV28 to TRBJ2-1; 10 positions match TRBD2. The trim removed 6 bases at V and 5 bases at J, leaving 7 bases unmatched. This CDR3 is built from 15 residues. CDR1 is MDHEN, CDR2 SYDVKM, per germline. CDR3: CASRLPSGSHNEQFF. For the CDR3, the DNA is TGTGCCAGCAGGCTTCCTAGCGGGAGTCACAATGAGCAGTTCTTC.

The chain uses TRBV28 and TRBJ2-5, with 8 bases fitting TRBD2. CDR1 is MDHEN, CDR2 SYDVKM, per germline. The CDR3 is 14 amino acids. Germline trimming cut 5 bases from V and 5 bases from J; bases unmatched to any gene: 7. The DNA of the CDR3 is TGTGCCAGCAGTCTACTAGCGGCAGATGAGACCCAGTACTTC. Its translation: CASSLLAADETQYF.

The rearrangement uses TRBV19 and TRBJ2-3; 7 bases align to TRBD2. The CDR3 has 17 residues. Germline CDR1 is LNHDA and CDR2 is SQIVND (reference sequence). The V gene end was trimmed by 5 bases and the J gene end by 0 bases; junction bases not matched to a gene: 11. CDR3 protein: CASSRLGGSSSTDTQYF. Here the CDR3 DNA reads TGTGCCAGTAGTCGTTTGGGCGGGAGTTCGAGCACAGATACGCAGTATTTT.

The rearrangement links TRBV5-6 to TRBJ1-3, with D perhaps TRBD1 (6 bases). The CDR3 has 14 residues. V lost 3 bases and J 8 bases, leaving 15 bases between the germline ends. From germline, CDR1 is SGHDT and CDR2 YYEEEE. This CDR3 is CASSSLTGGDTIYF. Written as DNA, the CDR3 is TGTGCCAGCAGCTCATTGACAGGCGGTGACACCATATATTTT.

This sequence joins TRBV19 and TRBJ2-1, with TRBD1 identical over 8 bases. The CDR3 loop spans 15 amino acids. Germline CDR1 and CDR2: LNHDA and SQIVND (reference sequence). With V trimmed by 5 bases and J by 3 bases, 6 bases remained unmatched. CDR3 sequence reads: CASSPGQVYYNEQFF. CDR3 coding DNA: TGTGCCAGTAGTCCGGGACAGGTATACTACAATGAGCAGTTCTTC. Full variable domain (remainder filled in from reference TRBV19 and TRBJ2-1): DGGITQSPKYLFRKEGQNVTLSCEQNLNHDAMYWYRQDPGQGLRLIYYSQIVNDFQKGDIAEGYSVSREKKESFPLTVTSAQKNPTAFYLCASSPGQVYYNEQFFGPGTRLTVL.

As regards this clone: Other DNA sequences in this sample translate to the same CDR3. The chain employs TRBV18 and TRBJ2-1, with 8 bases lining up with TRBD1. The J segment lost 0 bases and the V segment lost 3 bases, leaving 1 base of the junction unmatched. Germline V lookup: CDR1 KGHSH, CDR2 LQKENI. The CDR3 has 15 residues. The CDR3 region has the DNA TGTGCCAGCTCACCCGGGACAGGCTCCTACAATGAGCAGTTCTTC. The encoded protein is CASSPGTGSYNEQFF.

The rearrangement uses TRBV19 and TRBJ2-1, with 10 bases lining up with TRBD1. The germline gives CDR1 LNHDA, CDR2 SQIVND (reference sequence). The V gene end was trimmed by 10 bases and the J gene end by 6 bases; junction bases not matched to a gene: 6. The CDR3 sequence is 13 residues long. This CDR3 is CATRDRGRNEQFF. The CDR3 DNA is TGTGCCACCCGGGACAGGGGACGCAATGAGCAGTTCTTC.

This clone came up a few times. The J gene is TRBJ1-1, the V gene TRBV6-1, with D possibly matching TRBD1 (6 bases). The CDR3 runs to 14 residues. V shed 3 bases and J shed 5 bases, with 13 bases lying between them. The germline V gene encodes CDR1 MNHNS and CDR2 SASEGT. This CDR3 is CASSDRSGETEAFF. In nucleotides, the CDR3 is TGTGCCAGCAGTGATAGATCAGGGGAAACTGAAGCTTTCTTT.

The rearrangement links TRBV7-2 to TRBJ1-2, with TRBD1 identical over 8 bases. The CDR3 is made up of 15 amino acids. The V gene end was trimmed by 5 bases and the J gene end by 5 bases; junction bases not matched to a gene: 10. Germline V lookup: CDR1 SGHTA, CDR2 FQGNSA. The CDR3 here is CASSLEPTGGYGYTF. In DNA form, the CDR3 reads TGTGCCAGCAGCCTCGAACCCACAGGGGGATATGGCTACACCTTC.

CDR3 sequence: CASSPRTANSPLHF. The CDR3 nucleotides read TGTGCCAGCAGTCCCCGGACAGCCAATTCACCCCTCCACTTT. V gene TRBV6-6 combines with J gene TRBJ1-6, with D perhaps matching TRBD1 (6 bases). The CDR3 is made up of 14 amino acids. V was cut by 5 bases and J by 7 bases, with 12 bases left in between. Germline V lookup: CDR1 MNHNY, CDR2 SVGAGI (reference sequence).

The chain employs TRBV11-2 and TRBJ2-5; TRBD2 is a possible D gene (6 bases). The CDR3 is 15 residues long. Trimming took 7 bases from V and 2 from J, leaving 17 bases between them. Germline loops: CDR1 SGHAT, CDR2 FQNNGV. The CDR3 here is CASNPTGLPQETQYF. The CDR3 nucleotides are TGTGCCAGCAACCCTACGGGACTTCCTCAAGAGACCCAGTACTTC. Variable domain in full (rest from reference TRBV11-2 and TRBJ2-5): EAGVAQSPRYKIIEKRQSVAFWCNPISGHATLYWYQQILGQGPKLLIQFQNNGVVDDSQLPKDRFSAERLKGVDSTLKIQPAKLEDSAVYLCASNPTGLPQETQYFGPGTRLLVL.

The V and J genes are TRBV20-1 and TRBJ2-7; D gene uncertain. The V and J ends lost 4 bases and 3 bases respectively, with 7 bases between them. This CDR3 is 11 amino acids long. From germline, CDR1 is DFQATT and CDR2 SNEGSKA (reference sequence). As DNA, the CDR3 is TGCAGTGCTACTCAGGACTACGAGCAGTACTTC. Its protein product is CSATQDYEQYF.

The rearrangement uses TRBV9 and TRBJ2-2; TRBD1 matches 7 bases. J gave up 0 bases and V 0 bases, and 11 bases lay outside the gene matches. This CDR3 is built from 19 residues. Germline loops: CDR1 SGDLS, CDR2 YYNGEE. CDR3 protein: CASSVELGAGGSNTGELFF. CDR3 bases: TGTGCCAGCAGCGTAGAACTGGGGGCAGGGGGATCGAACACCGGGGAGCTGTTTTTT.

The gene calls are TRBV19 and TRBJ2-7; no firm D call. Germline V gene data show CDR1 as LNHDA and CDR2 as SQIVND (reference sequence). V was clipped by 4 bases and J by 0 bases, with 16 bases between them. CDR3 length equals 16 residues. The CDR3 nucleotides read TGTGCCAGTAGTAAAAACAGCCGGCTTAGCTCCTACGAGCAGTACTTC. The encoded protein is CASSKNSRLSSYEQYF. Full variable domain (missing parts from reference TRBV19 and TRBJ2-7): DGGITQSPKYLFRKEGQNVTLSCEQNLNHDAMYWYRQDPGQGLRLIYYSQIVNDFQKGDIAEGYSVSREKKESFPLTVTSAQKNPTAFYLCASSKNSRLSSYEQYFGPGTRLTVT.

This clone was counted once. The chain has TRBV7-9 and TRBJ2-1; 8 nucleotides line up with TRBD2. Germline-derived CDR1 and CDR2 are SEHNR and FQNEAQ (reference sequence). The CDR3 covers 15 residues. J gave up 7 bases and V 2 bases, and 7 bases lay outside the gene matches. CDR3 sequence reads: CASSLPSGRNNEQFF. CDR3 bases: TGTGCCAGCAGCTTACCTAGCGGGCGAAATAATGAGCAGTTCTTC.

This clone was seen only once. V usage is TRBV5-1 and J usage is TRBJ1-1, with D possibly being TRBD1 (6 bases). Germline lookup yields CDR1 SGHRS and CDR2 YFSETQ. The CDR3 is made up of 15 amino acids. Trimming took 4 bases from V and 1 from J, leaving 14 bases between them. CDR3: CASSPVGGGNTEAFF. The DNA for the CDR3 is TGCGCCAGCAGCCCGGTGGGAGGGGGGAACACTGAAGCTTTCTTT.

The chain is built from TRBV7-2 and TRBJ1-2; 10 bases align to TRBD1. In germline, CDR1 is SGHTA, CDR2 FQGNSA. The CDR3 loop spans 16 amino acids. V shed 8 bases and J 2 bases; nucleotides not matched to a gene: 11. The DNA of the CDR3 is TGTGCCAGCGGGACCCGACAGGGGGCGGAGAACTATGGCTACACCTTC. This sequence encodes CASGTRQGAENYGYTF. Drawing the rest from reference TRBV7-2 and TRBJ1-2, the complete variable domain is GAGVSQSPSNKVTEKGKDVELRCDPISGHTALYWYRQSLGQGLEFLIYFQGNSAPDKSGLPSDRFSAERTGGSVSTLTIQRTQQEDSAVYLCASGTRQGAENYGYTFGSGTRLTVV.

The chain has TRBV6-5 and TRBJ2-1; possibly TRBD1 for D (5 bases). The CDR3 length is 15 residues. With 6 bases removed from V and 7 bases from J, the gap between germline ends came to 19 bases. Germline V gene lookup returns CDR1 MNHEY and CDR2 SVGAGI. CDR3 loop: CASSPHFLRVNEQFF. DNA for the CDR3: TGTGCCAGCAGCCCCCATTTCCTCAGGGTGAATGAGCAGTTCTTC.

This sequence joins TRBV18 and TRBJ2-3, with 11 bases lining up with TRBD2. The germline gives CDR1 KGHSH, CDR2 LQKENI. V was clipped by 6 bases and J by 2 bases; unmatched bases: 1. The CDR3 runs to 14 residues. CDR3 residues: CASSTSGATDTQYF. The DNA for the CDR3 is TGTGCCAGCTCGACTAGCGGGGCCACAGATACGCAGTATTTT.

The chain combines TRBV7-2 with TRBJ2-5; D is uncertain. This CDR3 is 14 amino acids long. Germline-derived CDR1 and CDR2 are SGHTA and FQGNSA. Trimming left V 1 base short and J 2 bases short, with 8 bases between. CDR3 nucleotides: TGTGCCAGCAGCTTAGGCGGAGCTCAAGAGACCCAGTACTTC. It yields the protein CASSLGGAQETQYF.

The chain couples TRBV7-2 to TRBJ2-1; TRBD2 matches 13 bases. The CDR3 is 17 amino acids. Per germline, CDR1 SGHTA and CDR2 FQGNSA. Germline trimming cut 1 base from V and 4 bases from J; bases unmatched to any gene: 4. This CDR3 is CASSLGTSGGSYNEQFF. The DNA of the CDR3 is TGTGCCAGCAGCTTAGGGACTAGCGGGGGTTCGTACAATGAGCAGTTCTTC.

This clone was observed a single time. The chain recombines TRBV5-1 with TRBJ2-1, with 10 bases fitting TRBD2. This CDR3 has 15 residues. J lost 3 bases, V lost 4 bases, and 4 bases had no gene match. The germline CDR1 and CDR2 sequences are SGHRS and YFSETQ. Here the CDR3 reads CASSGPSGGYNEQFF. Written as DNA, the CDR3 is TGCGCCAGCAGCGGCCCTAGCGGGGGCTACAATGAGCAGTTCTTC. The whole variable domain, remainder taken from reference TRBV5-1 and TRBJ2-1, is KAGVTQTPRYLIKTRGQQVTLSCSPISGHRSVSWYQQTPGQGLQFLFEYFSETQRNKGNFPGRFSGRQFSNSRSEMNVSTLELGDSALYLCASSGPSGGYNEQFFGPGTRLTVL.

In the case of this clone: Other DNA sequences of this sample code for an identical CDR3. The V gene is TRBV15, the J gene TRBJ2-1; the D is unclear. Germline-derived CDR1 and CDR2 are LNHNV and YYDKDF (reference sequence). With 1 base removed from V and 0 bases from J, the gap between germline ends came to 7 bases. CDR3 size: 15 residues. The CDR3 reads CATSRGGSSYNEQFF. CDR3 nucleotides: TGTGCCACCAGCAGAGGCGGAAGCTCCTACAATGAGCAGTTCTTC. Together with reference TRBV15 and TRBJ2-1, the CDR3 gives the full variable domain: DAMVIQNPRYQVTQFGKPVTLSCSQTLNHNVMYWYQQKSSQAPKLLFHYYDKDFNNEADTPDNFQSRRPNTSFCFLDIRSPGLGDTAMYLCATSRGGSSYNEQFFGPGTRLTVL.

The rearrangement links TRBV29-1 to TRBJ2-1, with 11 bases identical to TRBD2. V was clipped by 5 bases and J by 10 bases; unmatched bases: 19. Germline V gives CDR1 SQVTM, CDR2 ANQGSEA. The CDR3 is 17 residues long. The CDR3 DNA follows: TGCAGCGTTATCAGCAGAGCCTTAGCGGGAGGGGGAAAGGAGCAGTTCTTC. This translates into CSVISRALAGGGKEQFF.

The chain couples TRBV11-3 to TRBJ2-3, with 7 bases matching TRBD1. The trim removed 4 bases at V and 1 base at J, leaving 2 bases unmatched. The CDR3 is 14 amino acids. From germline, CDR1 is SGHNT and CDR2 YENEEA. CDR3 protein: CASSSGQGTDTQYF. The DNA for the CDR3 is TGTGCCAGCAGCTCAGGACAGGGCACAGATACGCAGTATTTT.